The rows below give T cell receptor beta chains drawn from one sample of a study of blood T cell repertoires in COVID-19. Using immunoSEQ multiplex PCR, the repertoire was profiled, and TCRdb retains in-frame clones only, with some absent. The sample carries over 95,000 clones, over 75% recorded once. The sample consisted of peripheral blood. The receptors come from a man between 45 and 60 years old with acute or convalescent COVID-19. CDR3s include the opening cysteine and the closing phenylalanine or tryptophan. Fields, in order: CDR3 protein, CDR3 DNA, clone size, J gene, D gene, V gene. D genes are given only for firm matches. Clone size, where shown, is once, few, many, or a class for clones that have expanded.

CDR3 protein: CATSDPGQVVGYTF
CDR3 DNA: TGTGCCACCAGTGACCCCGGACAGGTCGTCGGCTACACCTTC
clone size: .
J gene: TRBJ1-2
D gene: TRBD1
V gene: TRBV24-1

CDR3 protein: CASSIRWGPGNTIYF
CDR3 DNA: TGTGCCAGTAGTATCCGGTGGGGCCCTGGAAACACCATATATTTT
clone size: few
J gene: TRBJ1-3
D gene: .
V gene: TRBV19

CDR3 protein: CASSLGVGGNSPLHF
CDR3 DNA: TGTGCCAGCAGCTTAGGTGTAGGGGGAAATTCACCCCTCCACTTT
clone size: .
J gene: TRBJ1-6
D gene: .
V gene: TRBV7-9

CDR3 protein: CACGGSGANVLTF
CDR3 DNA: TGTGCCTGCGGAGGCTCTGGGGCCAACGTCCTGACTTTC
clone size: few
J gene: TRBJ2-6
D gene: .
V gene: TRBV30

CDR3 protein: CASSPGLSDYGYTF
CDR3 DNA: TGTGCCAGCTCGCCGGGACTCTCGGACTATGGCTACACCTTC
clone size: .
J gene: TRBJ1-2
D gene: .
V gene: TRBV18

CDR3 protein: CASSGFQGLGEAFF
CDR3 DNA: TGTGCCAGCAGTGGTTTCCAGGGTTTGGGGGAAGCTTTCTTT
clone size: .
J gene: TRBJ1-1
D gene: .
V gene: TRBV2

CDR3 protein: CASRGRGSNQPQHF
CDR3 DNA: TGTGCCAGCAGGGGAAGGGGAAGCAATCAGCCCCAGCATTTT
clone size: .
J gene: TRBJ1-5
D gene: .
V gene: TRBV2

CDR3 protein: CASSRDSDTDTQYF
CDR3 DNA: TGTGCCAGCAGTAGGGACAGTGACACAGATACGCAGTATTTT
clone size: few
J gene: TRBJ2-3
D gene: TRBD1
V gene: TRBV28

CDR3 protein: CASSSRVTGNTIYF
CDR3 DNA: TGTGCCAGCAGTTCCAGGGTAACTGGAAACACCATATATTTT
clone size: .
J gene: TRBJ1-3
D gene: .
V gene: TRBV28

CDR3 protein: CARQQDGYTF
CDR3 DNA: TGTGCCAGACAACAGGATGGCTACACCTTC
clone size: .
J gene: TRBJ1-2
D gene: .
V gene: TRBV2

CDR3 protein: CASSLRQANTGELFF
CDR3 DNA: TGCGCCAGCAGCTTGCGTCAGGCGAACACCGGGGAGCTGTTTTTT
clone size: .
J gene: TRBJ2-2
D gene: .
V gene: TRBV5-1

CDR3 protein: CATSDPGTNHYNEQFF
CDR3 DNA: TGTGCCACCAGTGATCCCGGGACTAATCACTACAATGAGCAGTTCTTC
clone size: once
J gene: TRBJ2-1
D gene: TRBD2
V gene: TRBV24-1

CDR3 protein: CASSSQRDSNSPLHF
CDR3 DNA: TGTGCCAGCAGCAGCCAACGGGACAGTAATTCACCCCTCCACTTT
clone size: once
J gene: TRBJ1-6
D gene: TRBD1
V gene: TRBV11-2

CDR3 protein: CASSESAGLYNEQFF
CDR3 DNA: TGCGCCAGCAGTGAGTCGGCGGGGCTCTACAATGAGCAGTTCTTC
clone size: .
J gene: TRBJ2-1
D gene: .
V gene: TRBV10-2

CDR3 protein: CASSAGTLNTGELFF
CDR3 DNA: TGTGCCAGCAGCGCCGGGACATTGAACACCGGGGAGCTGTTTTTT
clone size: .
J gene: TRBJ2-2
D gene: .
V gene: TRBV28

CDR3 protein: CAWDRGAHSNQPQHF
CDR3 DNA: TGTGCCTGGGACAGGGGGGCCCATAGCAATCAGCCCCAGCATTTT
clone size: once
J gene: TRBJ1-5
D gene: TRBD1
V gene: TRBV30

CDR3 protein: CAIRDRGTEAFF
CDR3 DNA: TGTGCCATCCGGGACAGGGGTACTGAAGCTTTCTTT
clone size: .
J gene: TRBJ1-1
D gene: TRBD1
V gene: TRBV10-3

CDR3 protein: CASRKLAGQGSTGELFF
CDR3 DNA: TGTGCCAGCAGAAAACTTGCGGGACAGGGCTCAACCGGGGAGCTGTTTTTT
clone size: .
J gene: TRBJ2-2
D gene: TRBD1
V gene: TRBV11-2

CDR3 protein: CAISESNLAGAETQYF
CDR3 DNA: TGTGCCATCAGTGAGTCGAATCTAGCGGGGGCAGAGACCCAGTACTTC
clone size: once
J gene: TRBJ2-5
D gene: TRBD2
V gene: TRBV10-3

CDR3 protein: CSASPGGAYNSPLHF
CDR3 DNA: TGCAGTGCTAGTCCGGGTGGCGCCTATAATTCACCCCTCCACTTT
clone size: few
J gene: TRBJ1-6
D gene: .
V gene: TRBV20-1

CDR3 protein: CASGRSGANVLTF
CDR3 DNA: TGTGCCAGTGGGAGGTCCGGGGCCAACGTCCTGACTTTC
clone size: few
J gene: TRBJ2-6
D gene: .
V gene: TRBV19

CDR3 protein: CASSAQGYNSPLHF
CDR3 DNA: TGTGCCAGCAGCGCACAGGGTTATAATTCACCCCTCCACTTT
clone size: once
J gene: TRBJ1-6
D gene: .
V gene: TRBV7-3

CDR3 protein: CASSQEEAGGAGYTF
CDR3 DNA: TGTGCCAGCAGCCAAGAAGAGGCAGGGGGCGCGGGCTACACCTTC
clone size: .
J gene: TRBJ1-2
D gene: TRBD1
V gene: TRBV4-2

CDR3 protein: CASSEQGRVYGYTF
CDR3 DNA: TGTGCCAGCAGTGAGCAAGGGAGGGTCTATGGCTACACCTTC
clone size: .
J gene: TRBJ1-2
D gene: .
V gene: TRBV28

CDR3 protein: CASSFSGGYTGELFF
CDR3 DNA: TGTGCCAGCAGTTTTAGCGGAGGATACACCGGGGAGCTGTTTTTT
clone size: .
J gene: TRBJ2-2
D gene: .
V gene: TRBV28

CDR3 protein: CASSLSGQGSYTF
CDR3 DNA: TGCGCCAGCAGCCTTTCTGGACAGGGGAGCTACACCTTC
clone size: .
J gene: TRBJ1-2
D gene: TRBD1
V gene: TRBV5-1

CDR3 protein: CASSLGGVGEQYF
CDR3 DNA: TGTGCCAGCAGCTTGGGGGGAGTAGGGGAGCAGTACTTC
clone size: once
J gene: TRBJ2-7
D gene: .
V gene: TRBV7-2

CDR3 protein: CASSQEAGGVTSIYF
CDR3 DNA: TGTGCCAGCAGCCAAGAGGCAGGGGGCGTCACCTCCATATATTTT
clone size: .
J gene: TRBJ1-3
D gene: TRBD1
V gene: TRBV4-2

CDR3 protein: CASSLLSNSPLHF
CDR3 DNA: TGTGCCAGTAGTCTGCTAAGTAATTCACCCCTCCACTTT
clone size: .
J gene: TRBJ1-6
D gene: .
V gene: TRBV19

CDR3 protein: CASRPGQAPGAFF
CDR3 DNA: TGTGCCAGCAGGCCGGGACAGGCCCCTGGAGCTTTCTTT
clone size: few
J gene: TRBJ1-1
D gene: TRBD1
V gene: TRBV6-5

CDR3 protein: CASSEADLKGTQYF
CDR3 DNA: TGTGCCAGCAGTGAAGCGGACTTAAAGGGGACCCAGTACTTC
clone size: .
J gene: TRBJ2-5
D gene: .
V gene: TRBV2

CDR3 protein: CASSQAGRGYEQYF
CDR3 DNA: TGTGCCAGCAGCCAGGCGGGCAGGGGATACGAGCAGTACTTC
clone size: once
J gene: TRBJ2-7
D gene: .
V gene: TRBV9

CDR3 protein: CASSFGQSTYEQYF
CDR3 DNA: TGTGCCAGCAGCTTTGGACAGAGTACCTACGAGCAGTACTTC
clone size: .
J gene: TRBJ2-7
D gene: .
V gene: TRBV7-9

CDR3 protein: CASSRSGDTQYF
CDR3 DNA: TGTGCCAGCTCCCGTTCGGGGGATACGCAGTATTTT
clone size: .
J gene: TRBJ2-3
D gene: .
V gene: TRBV18

CDR3 protein: CASSVDHPNYGYTF
CDR3 DNA: TGTGCCAGCAGCGTAGATCATCCTAACTATGGCTACACCTTC
clone size: .
J gene: TRBJ1-2
D gene: .
V gene: TRBV9

CDR3 protein: CASSEVSFQPQHF
CDR3 DNA: TGTGCCAGCAGTGAAGTAAGCTTCCAGCCCCAGCATTTT
clone size: .
J gene: TRBJ1-5
D gene: .
V gene: TRBV2

CDR3 protein: CASSSDRGLGNTIYF
CDR3 DNA: TGCGCCAGCAGCTCGGACAGGGGGCTTGGAAACACCATATATTTT
clone size: .
J gene: TRBJ1-3
D gene: TRBD1
V gene: TRBV5-1

CDR3 protein: CASSPSITNTEAFF
CDR3 DNA: TGTGCCAGCTCACCAAGCATCACGAACACTGAAGCTTTCTTT
clone size: .
J gene: TRBJ1-1
D gene: .
V gene: TRBV18

CDR3 protein: CATSRGLLSGNTIYF
CDR3 DNA: TGTGCCACCAGCAGAGGACTGCTCTCTGGAAACACCATATATTTT
clone size: .
J gene: TRBJ1-3
D gene: .
V gene: TRBV15

CDR3 protein: CAIEDGGTDTQYF
CDR3 DNA: TGTGCCATCGAAGACGGAGGCACAGATACGCAGTATTTT
clone size: .
J gene: TRBJ2-3
D gene: .
V gene: TRBV10-3

CDR3 protein: CASSKRITPGQGATYEQYF
CDR3 DNA: TGTGCCAGCAGCAAACGAATAACGCCGGGACAGGGGGCTACCTACGAGCAGTACTTC
clone size: .
J gene: TRBJ2-7
D gene: TRBD1
V gene: TRBV7-9

CDR3 protein: CASSTRQGKAYTF
CDR3 DNA: TGTGCCAGCAGCACCCGACAGGGGAAGGCCTACACCTTC
clone size: once
J gene: TRBJ1-2
D gene: TRBD1
V gene: TRBV5-4

CDR3 protein: CATSRDGGSYNEQFF
CDR3 DNA: TGTGCCACCAGCAGAGATGGGGGGTCCTACAATGAGCAGTTCTTC
clone size: .
J gene: TRBJ2-1
D gene: .
V gene: TRBV15

CDR3 protein: CASSVASGGYEQYF
CDR3 DNA: TGTGCCAGCAGCGTGGCTAGCGGGGGCTACGAGCAGTACTTC
clone size: .
J gene: TRBJ2-7
D gene: TRBD2
V gene: TRBV9

CDR3 protein: CASSFAGTGGWDEQFF
CDR3 DNA: TGCGCCAGCAGCTTTGCCGGGACAGGGGGCTGGGATGAGCAGTTCTTC
clone size: .
J gene: TRBJ2-1
D gene: TRBD1
V gene: TRBV5-1

CDR3 protein: CASSPTGTTGELFF
CDR3 DNA: TGTGCCAGCTCACCGACAGGGACCACCGGGGAGCTGTTTTTT
clone size: .
J gene: TRBJ2-2
D gene: TRBD1
V gene: TRBV18

CDR3 protein: CASSLSGPGGESPLHF
CDR3 DNA: TGTGCCAGCAGTTTATCGGGCCCGGGGGGCGAGTCACCCCTCCACTTT
clone size: few
J gene: TRBJ1-6
D gene: .
V gene: TRBV27

CDR3 protein: CASIGTGAMTEAFF
CDR3 DNA: TGTGCCAGCATAGGGACAGGGGCTATGACTGAAGCTTTCTTT
clone size: few
J gene: TRBJ1-1
D gene: .
V gene: TRBV21-1